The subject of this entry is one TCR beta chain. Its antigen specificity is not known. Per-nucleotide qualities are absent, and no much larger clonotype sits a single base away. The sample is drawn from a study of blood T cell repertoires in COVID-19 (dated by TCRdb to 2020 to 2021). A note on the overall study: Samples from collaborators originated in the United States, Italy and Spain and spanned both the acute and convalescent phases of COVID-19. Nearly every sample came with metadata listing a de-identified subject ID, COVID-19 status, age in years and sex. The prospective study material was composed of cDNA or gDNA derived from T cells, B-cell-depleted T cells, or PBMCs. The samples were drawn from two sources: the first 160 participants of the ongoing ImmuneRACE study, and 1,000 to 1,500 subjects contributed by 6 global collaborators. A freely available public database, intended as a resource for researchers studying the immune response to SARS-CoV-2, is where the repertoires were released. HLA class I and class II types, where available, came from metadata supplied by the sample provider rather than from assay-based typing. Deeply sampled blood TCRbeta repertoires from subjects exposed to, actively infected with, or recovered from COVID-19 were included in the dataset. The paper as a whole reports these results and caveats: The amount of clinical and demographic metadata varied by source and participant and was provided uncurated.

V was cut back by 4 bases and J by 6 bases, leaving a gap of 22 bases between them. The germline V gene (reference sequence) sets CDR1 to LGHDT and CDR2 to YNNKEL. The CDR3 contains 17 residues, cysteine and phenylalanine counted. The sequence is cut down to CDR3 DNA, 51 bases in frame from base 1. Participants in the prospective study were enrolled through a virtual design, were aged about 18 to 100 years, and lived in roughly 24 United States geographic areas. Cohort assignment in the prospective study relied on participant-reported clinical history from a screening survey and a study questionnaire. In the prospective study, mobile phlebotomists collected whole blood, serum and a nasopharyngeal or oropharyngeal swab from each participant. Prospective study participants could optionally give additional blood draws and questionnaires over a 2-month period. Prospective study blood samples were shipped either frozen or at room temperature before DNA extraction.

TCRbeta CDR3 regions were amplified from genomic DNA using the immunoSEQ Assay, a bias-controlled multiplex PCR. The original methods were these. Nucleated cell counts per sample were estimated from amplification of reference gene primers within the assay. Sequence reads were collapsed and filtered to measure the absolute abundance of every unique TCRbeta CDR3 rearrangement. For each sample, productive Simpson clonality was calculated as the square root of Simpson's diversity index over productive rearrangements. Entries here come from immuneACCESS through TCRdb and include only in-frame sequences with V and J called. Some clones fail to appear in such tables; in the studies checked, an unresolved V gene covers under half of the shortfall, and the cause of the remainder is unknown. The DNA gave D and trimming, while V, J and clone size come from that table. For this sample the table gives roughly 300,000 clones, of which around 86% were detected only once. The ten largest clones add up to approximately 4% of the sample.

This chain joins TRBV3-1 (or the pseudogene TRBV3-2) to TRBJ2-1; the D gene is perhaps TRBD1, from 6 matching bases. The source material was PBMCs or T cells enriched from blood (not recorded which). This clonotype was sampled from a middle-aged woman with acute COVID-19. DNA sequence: TGTGCCAGCAGCCCCTGTAAGCGTACAGGGCCAGGCAATGAGCAGTTCTTC. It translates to CASSPCKRTGPGNEQFF.